This T cell receptor beta chain was retrieved from a study of PD-L1 blockade in urothelial cancer. The overall study: Before enrollment, 0 to 3 chemotherapy regimens had been given to patients.

Specified time point: peripheral blood 6 weeks after treatment start. Some clones are missing from TCRdb's copy, which holds only in-frame ones; the method was immunoSEQ multiplex PCR. The repertoire consists of nearly 50,000 clones, with more than 80% occurring once and the leading ten covering roughly 10%. Germline lookup yields CDR1 SGHTS and CDR2 YDEGEE. The CDR3 is made up of 16 amino acids. Trimming removed 1 base at V and 4 bases at J, with 12 bases between. V is TRBV5-8 and J is TRBJ2-6, with a weak D call TRBD2 (5 bases). This receptor was obtained from a man aged 65 to 79 with urothelial cancer. The sample consisted of PBMCs, taken around atezolizumab (anti-PD-L1) treatment. The CDR3 DNA sequence: TGTGCCAGCAGCTTGAGAGGGTTCCCCGGGGCCAACGTCCTGACTTTC. Translation: CASSLRGFPGANVLTF.